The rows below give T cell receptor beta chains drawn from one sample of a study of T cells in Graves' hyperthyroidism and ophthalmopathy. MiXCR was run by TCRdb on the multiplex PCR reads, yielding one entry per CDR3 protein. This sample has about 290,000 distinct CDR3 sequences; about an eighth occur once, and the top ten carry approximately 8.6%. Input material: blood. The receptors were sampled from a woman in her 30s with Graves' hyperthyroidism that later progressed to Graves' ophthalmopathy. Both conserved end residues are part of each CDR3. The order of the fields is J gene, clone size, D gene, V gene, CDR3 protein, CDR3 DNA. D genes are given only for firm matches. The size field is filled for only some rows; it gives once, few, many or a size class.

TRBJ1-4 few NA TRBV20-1 CSARVGDDGTNEKLFF TGCAGTGCTAGAGTCGGGGACGATGGAACTAATGAAAAACTGTTTTTT
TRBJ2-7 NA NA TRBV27 CASSFVANNRLQYF TGTGCCAGCAGTTTTGTAGCGAATAACCGACTGCAGTACTTC
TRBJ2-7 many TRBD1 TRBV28 CASSFLSGQAYEQYF TGTGCCAGCAGTTTTCTCAGCGGACAGGCTTACGAGCAGTACTTC
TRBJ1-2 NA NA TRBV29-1 CSFSRGYGYTF TGCAGCTTTTCTAGGGGGTATGGCTACACCTTC
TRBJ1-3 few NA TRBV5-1 CASSLGEVVSGNTIYF TGCGCCAGCAGCTTGGGCGAGGTAGTCTCTGGAAACACCATATATTTT
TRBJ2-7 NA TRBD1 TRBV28 CASSSWTGYEQYF TGTGCCAGCAGTTCTTGGACAGGCTACGAGCAGTACTTC
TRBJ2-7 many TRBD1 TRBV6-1 CASSLTQGAISEQYF TGTGCCAGCAGTCTTACACAGGGGGCTATATCCGAGCAGTACTTC
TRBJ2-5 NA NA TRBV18 CASSPYDPEETQYF TGTGCCAGCTCCCCGTATGACCCCGAGGAGACCCAGTACTTC
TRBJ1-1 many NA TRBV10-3 CAISEAAPGRANTEAFF TGTGCCATCAGTGAGGCTGCCCCGGGCAGGGCGAACACTGAAGCTTTCTTT
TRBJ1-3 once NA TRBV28 CASSLRGPPGNTIYF TGTGCCAGCAGTTTAAGAGGGCCCCCTGGAAACACCATATATTTT
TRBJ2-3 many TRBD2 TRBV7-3 CASSLNPLSGRAIDTQYF TGTGCCAGCAGCTTAAATCCGCTTAGCGGGAGGGCCATAGATACGCAGTATTTT
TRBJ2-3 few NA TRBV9 CASSVVETNTDTQYF TGTGCCAGCAGCGTAGTTGAGACCAACACAGATACGCAGTATTTT
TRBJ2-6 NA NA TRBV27 CASSLARASGANVLTF TGTGCCAGCAGTTTAGCCAGGGCCTCTGGGGCCAACGTCCTGACTTTC
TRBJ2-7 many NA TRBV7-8 CASSLVQAGEQYF TGTGCCAGCAGCTTAGTTCAGGCGGGCGAGCAGTACTTC
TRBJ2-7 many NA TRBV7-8 CASSLHRDKPYEQYF TGTGCCAGCAGCTTACACCGGGACAAGCCCTACGAGCAGTACTTC
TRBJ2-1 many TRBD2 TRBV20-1 CSAPRTSGINEQFF TGCAGTGCTCCAAGGACTAGCGGGATTAATGAGCAGTTCTTC
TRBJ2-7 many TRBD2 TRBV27 CASRDSGSIYEQYF TGTGCCAGCAGGGATAGCGGGAGTATTTACGAGCAGTACTTC
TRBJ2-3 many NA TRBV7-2 CASSLTNPGTDTQYF TGTGCCAGCAGCTTAACGAATCCAGGCACAGATACGCAGTATTTT
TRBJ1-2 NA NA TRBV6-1 CASRPPGGDYGYTF TGTGCCAGCAGGCCCCCTGGAGGGGACTATGGCTACACCTTC
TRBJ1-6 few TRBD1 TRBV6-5 CASSYSGQDNSPLHF TGTGCCAGCAGTTACTCCGGACAGGATAATTCACCCCTCCACTTT
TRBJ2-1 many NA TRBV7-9 CASSFPAPEQFF TGTGCCAGCAGCTTCCCGGCTCCGGAGCAGTTCTTC
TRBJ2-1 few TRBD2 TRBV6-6 CASSYSGGRAGGEQFF TGTGCCAGCAGTTACTCAGGCGGGAGGGCCGGGGGTGAGCAGTTCTTC
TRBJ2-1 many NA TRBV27 CASSRPDLVREQFF TGTGCCAGCAGTCGACCGGACCTAGTTCGTGAGCAGTTCTTC
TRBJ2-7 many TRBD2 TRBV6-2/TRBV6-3 CASTPGASGGYEQYF TGTGCCAGCACCCCCGGGGCTAGCGGGGGCTACGAGCAGTACTTC
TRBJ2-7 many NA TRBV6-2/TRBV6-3 CASSYGQYEQYF TGTGCCAGCAGTTACGGCCAGTACGAGCAGTACTTC
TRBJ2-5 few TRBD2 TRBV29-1 CSVEVPSGRAWETQYF TGCAGCGTTGAAGTGCCTAGCGGGAGGGCCTGGGAGACCCAGTACTTC
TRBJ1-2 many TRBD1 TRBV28 CASSSGGTGGGYTF TGTGCCAGCAGTTCCGGAGGAACAGGGGGTGGCTACACCTTC
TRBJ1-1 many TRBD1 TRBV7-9 CASSPQGQKNTEAFF TGTGCCAGCAGCCCCCAGGGACAGAAGAACACTGAAGCTTTCTTT
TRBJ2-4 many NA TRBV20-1 CSAGEGENIQYF TGCAGTGCCGGAGAGGGAGAAAACATTCAGTACTTC
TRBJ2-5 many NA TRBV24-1 CATSDWGAEETQYF TGTGCCACCAGTGATTGGGGGGCGGAAGAGACCCAGTACTTC
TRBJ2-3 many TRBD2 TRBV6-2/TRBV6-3 CASSYPTSGGADTQYF TGTGCCAGCAGTTACCCGACTAGCGGCGGAGCAGATACGCAGTATTTT
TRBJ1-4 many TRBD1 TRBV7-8 CATARDSFNEKLFF TGTGCCACCGCACGGGACAGCTTTAATGAAAAACTGTTTTTT
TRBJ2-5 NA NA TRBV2 CASRREAETQYF TGTGCCAGCAGGAGGGAGGCAGAGACCCAGTACTTC
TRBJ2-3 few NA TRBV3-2 CASSRPGITDTQYF TGTGCCAGCAGCCGACCAGGTATCACAGATACGCAGTATTTT
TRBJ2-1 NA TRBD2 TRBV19 CASTLSGRPHNEQFF TGTGCCAGTACCCTTAGCGGGAGGCCCCACAATGAGCAGTTCTTC
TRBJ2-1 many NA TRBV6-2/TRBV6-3 CASSYSSNEQFF TGTGCCAGCAGTTACTCAAGTAATGAGCAGTTCTTC
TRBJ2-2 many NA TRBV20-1 CSAHSDGAPPGELFF TGCAGTGCTCACTCGGACGGCGCTCCTCCCGGGGAGCTGTTTTTT
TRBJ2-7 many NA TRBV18 CASSHSGVSYEQYF TGTGCCAGCTCACATTCGGGAGTCTCCTACGAGCAGTACTTC
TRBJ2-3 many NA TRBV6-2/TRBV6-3 CASSVTGITDTQYF TGTGCCAGCAGTGTAACGGGGATCACAGATACGCAGTATTTT
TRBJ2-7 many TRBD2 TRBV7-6 CASSLTPPQGRASGITEQYF TGTGCCAGCAGCTTGACTCCGCCACAGGGGAGGGCTAGCGGGATTACCGAGCAGTACTTC
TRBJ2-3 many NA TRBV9 CASSAGAREPDTQYF TGTGCCAGCAGCGCAGGGGCCCGCGAACCGGATACGCAGTATTTT
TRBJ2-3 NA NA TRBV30 CAWSHQKTGKDTQYF TGTGCCTGGAGTCACCAGAAAACAGGGAAAGATACGCAGTATTTT